One sample yielded the 26 T cell receptor beta chains listed below, sequenced in a study of CD8 T cells in Susac syndrome. Random-hexamer reverse transcription was applied to about 0.5 to 1 ug RNA. Each CDR3 protein is one row after TCRdb ran MiXCR on the immunoSEQ multiplex PCR reads. In the table there are about 300,000 distinct CDR3 sequences, 85% of which are singletons. The sample consisted of CD8+ T cells from PBMCs. These receptors were obtained from a human donor with multiple sclerosis.

The chain combines TRBV6-5 with TRBJ2-7, with 11 bases lining up with TRBD1. V was clipped by 2 bases and J by 4 bases; unmatched bases: 4. Germline V gene lookup returns CDR1 MNHEY and CDR2 SVGAGI. The CDR3 runs 15 residues. CDR3 sequence: CASSYTGTGGYEQYF. For the CDR3, the DNA is TGTGCCAGCAGTTACACCGGGACAGGGGGATACGAGCAGTACTTC.

The chain employs TRBV20-1 and TRBJ2-1; no definite D call. CDR1 and CDR2 (germline): DFQATT, SNEGSKA (reference sequence). The CDR3 covers 17 residues. Between the trimmed V and J ends, which lost 0 bases and 1 base, there was a span of 16 bases. CDR3 bases: TGCAGTGCTAGAGAGACTCGGCTCGTTTTGTCCTACAATGAGCAGTTCTTC. It encodes CSARETRLVLSYNEQFF.

The CDR3 loop is CASAGRTNEKLFF. The CDR3 DNA is TGTGCCAGCGCCGGACGGACTAATGAAAAACTGTTTTTT. The genes are TRBV13 and TRBJ1-4; D remains ambiguous. The germline V gene encodes CDR1 PRHDT and CDR2 FYEKMQ (reference sequence). Trimming pared 8 bases from V and 2 bases from J, leaving 9 bases between. This CDR3 comprises 13 residues.

The chain links TRBV5-1 to TRBJ2-7; TRBD1 or TRBD2 may be the D gene (5 bases each). The CDR3 is 15 residues long. Germline-derived CDR1 and CDR2 are SGHRS and YFSETQ. V shed 1 base and J shed 4 bases, with 15 bases lying between them. CDR3 in DNA: TGCGCCAGCAGCTTGTTCCGGGACGGTGCGTACGAGCAGTACTTC. As protein: CASSLFRDGAYEQYF. The variable domain in full, completed from reference TRBV5-1 and TRBJ2-7, reads KAGVTQTPRYLIKTRGQQVTLSCSPISGHRSVSWYQQTPGQGLQFLFEYFSETQRNKGNFPGRFSGRQFSNSRSEMNVSTLELGDSALYLCASSLFRDGAYEQYFGPGTRLTVT.

This clonotype showed up just a few times. This chain joins TRBV12-3 or TRBV12-4 and TRBJ2-1, with 8 positions matching TRBD1. The J segment lost 1 base and the V segment lost 3 bases, leaving 2 bases of the junction unmatched. This CDR3 region has 15 residues. The CDR3 reads CASSFGQGSYNEQFF. The CDR3 DNA is TGTGCCAGCAGTTTCGGACAGGGTTCCTACAATGAGCAGTTCTTC.

The chain recombines TRBV28 with TRBJ1-3; D call uncertain. Germline CDR1 and CDR2: MDHEN and SYDVKM. Trimming removed 3 bases from V and 4 bases from J, with 10 bases in between. This CDR3 spans 14 amino acids. Here the CDR3 reads CASSFTLGGNTIYF. The CDR3 DNA follows: TGTGCCAGCAGTTTCACTTTGGGGGGAAACACCATATATTTT.

The chain links TRBV20-1 to TRBJ2-1; D is possibly TRBD1 (6 bases). This CDR3 contains 12 residues. Trimming shortened V by 6 bases and J by 3 bases, and 9 bases separated the two germline ends. Per germline, CDR1 DFQATT and CDR2 SNEGSKA (reference sequence). CDR3 sequence reads: CSAPQGYNEQFF. The CDR3 coding sequence is TGCAGTGCCCCACAGGGCTACAATGAGCAGTTCTTC.

The V call is TRBV24-1, the J call TRBJ1-4, with TRBD1 as a possible D gene (6 bases). The germline V gene has CDR1 KGHDR and CDR2 SFDVKD. This CDR3 is 15 amino acids long. The ends were cut back, 7 bases at V and 8 bases at J, with 19 bases in the middle. CDR3: CATSQLSGEGEKLFF. The CDR3 DNA is TGTGCCACCAGCCAACTGTCAGGGGAAGGCGAAAAACTGTTTTTT.

This clonotype occurred a few times. Here the CDR3 DNA reads TGTGCCAGCAGCTTGGAGGGGGGCTCGTACAATGAGCAGTTCTTC. It translates to CASSLEGGSYNEQFF. The chain carries TRBV5-5 and TRBJ2-1; either TRBD1 or TRBD2 may supply D (6 bases each). V lost 0 bases and J 4 bases, leaving 11 bases between the germline ends. In germline, CDR1 is SGHKS, CDR2 YYEKEE (reference sequence). This CDR3 contains 15 residues.

The chain carries TRBV4-3 and TRBJ2-3, with D tentatively TRBD1 (5 bases). Germline CDR1 reads LGHNA; CDR2 reads YSLEER. V was pared by 1 base and J by 4 bases, with 9 bases between. This CDR3 contains 14 residues. CDR3 protein: CASSQGVGPDTQYF. The CDR3 bases are TGCGCCAGCAGCCAAGGGGTGGGGCCAGATACGCAGTATTTT.

This clonotype occurred once. The V gene is TRBV5-6, the J gene TRBJ1-5, with D possibly TRBD1 on 6 matching bases. V dropped 2 bases and J dropped 7 bases, with 10 bases sitting between them. This CDR3 has 13 residues. Germline V gives CDR1 SGHDT, CDR2 YYEEEE. CDR3 nucleotides: TGTGCCAGCAGCTTCAGGGGCGGCCAGCCCCAGCATTTT. Its protein is CASSFRGGQPQHF.

CDR3: CASSDRGFNNEQFF. As DNA, the CDR3 is TGCGCCAGCAGTGACAGGGGCTTCAACAATGAGCAGTTCTTC. V and J are TRBV10-2 and TRBJ2-1; possibly TRBD1 for D (6 bases). CDR3 length: 14 amino acids. V lost 3 bases to trimming and J lost 5 bases, with 11 bases between them. Germline CDR1 is WSHSY and CDR2 is SAAADI.

This clonotype occurred once. This sequence joins TRBV13 and TRBJ2-6; D gene unclear. The CDR3 extends over 18 amino acids. Germline lookup yields CDR1 PRHDT and CDR2 FYEKMQ (reference sequence). Trimming stripped 1 base from V and 0 bases from J, with 13 bases between. This CDR3 is CASSLVQNPNSGANVLTF. DNA for the CDR3: TGTGCCAGCAGCTTAGTACAAAATCCCAACTCTGGGGCCAACGTCCTGACTTTC.

This chain uses TRBV7-6 with TRBJ1-1; D is uncertain. With 0 bases removed from V and 0 bases from J, the gap between germline ends came to 8 bases. The length of the CDR3 is 15 residues. The germline V gene encodes CDR1 SGHVS and CDR2 FNYEAQ. This CDR3 reads CASSLAREMNTEAFF. CDR3 DNA: TGTGCCAGCAGCTTAGCTCGGGAGATGAACACTGAAGCTTTCTTT.

The chain links TRBV28 to TRBJ2-3, with D possibly being TRBD2 (6 bases). The CDR3 has 18 residues. CDR1 is MDHEN, CDR2 SYDVKM, per germline. Trimming cost V 2 bases and J 1 base, with 19 bases left between them. The CDR3 coding sequence is TGTGCCAGCAGTTTAAGGATGGGGACTGTCTTCGGCACAGATACGCAGTATTTT. The encoded protein is CASSLRMGTVFGTDTQYF.

This rearrangement joins TRBV27 to TRBJ1-4, with D possibly being TRBD1 (6 bases). V lost 5 bases and J lost 5, with 21 bases in between. The CDR3 sequence is 17 residues long. Germline V gives CDR1 MNHEY, CDR2 SMNVEV (reference sequence). The chain's CDR3 is CASSPEGGGRKNEKLFF. The CDR3 bases are TGTGCCAGCAGTCCTGAGGGGGGGGGCAGAAAAAATGAAAAACTGTTTTTT.

The chain couples TRBV27 to TRBJ2-7; 10 bases align to TRBD2. The J segment lost 4 bases and the V segment lost 5 bases, leaving 5 bases of the junction unmatched. This CDR3 comprises 14 residues. Germline V CDR1 and CDR2: MNHEY, SMNVEV (reference sequence). CDR3 DNA sequence: TGTGCCAGCAGTCTCCTAGCGGGAGAATACGAGCAGTACTTC. This codes for CASSLLAGEYEQYF.

This chain uses TRBV27 with TRBJ1-5, with TRBD1 matching over 7 bases. Unmatched junction bases numbered 4, after V lost 3 bases and J lost 5 bases. CDR1 is MNHEY, CDR2 SMNVEV, per germline (reference sequence). The CDR3 length is 14 residues. The CDR3 spells CASSFGQGDQPQHF. CDR3 nucleotide sequence: TGTGCCAGCAGTTTTGGGCAGGGGGATCAGCCCCAGCATTTT.

The genes are TRBV11-2 and TRBJ2-1; D might be TRBD1 or TRBD2, each matching 5 bases. V shed 6 bases and J shed 4 bases, with 13 bases lying between them. The CDR3 consists of 14 residues. CDR1 is SGHAT, CDR2 FQNNGV, per germline. The CDR3 here is CASSTGSGYNEQFF. The CDR3 nucleotides are TGTGCCAGCAGTACAGGATCGGGATACAATGAGCAGTTCTTC.

The chain links TRBV11-2 to TRBJ2-5, with D uncertain. Germline-derived CDR1 and CDR2 are SGHAT and FQNNGV. Trimming cost V 5 bases and J 2 bases, with 12 bases left between them. The CDR3 spans 14 residues. The CDR3 loop is CASSPVASQETQYF. In DNA, the CDR3 is TGTGCCAGCAGCCCAGTGGCCTCGCAAGAGACCCAGTACTTC.

The chain is built from TRBV9 and TRBJ2-1; TRBD2 aligns across 8 bases. CDR3 size: 14 residues. The trim removed 4 bases at V and 7 bases at J, leaving 7 bases unmatched. Looked up from germline, CDR1 is SGDLS and CDR2 is YYNGEE. The CDR3 DNA is TGTGCCAGCAGCCCGGGAGGGCCAGGTAATGAGCAGTTCTTC. Encoded protein: CASSPGGPGNEQFF.

This chain uses TRBV11-1 with TRBJ2-3; 8 bases map to TRBD2. CDR1 SGHAT and CDR2 FQDESV come from the germline V gene (reference sequence). CDR3 length: 20 amino acids. V shed 1 base and J 2 bases; nucleotides not matched to a gene: 17. In DNA form, the CDR3 reads TGTGCCAGCAGCTTAGTTTTCTCGTATGTTGCGGGAGGCCTCACAGATACGCAGTATTTT. This encodes CASSLVFSYVAGGLTDTQYF.

This chain's CDR3 is CASSLETGSYEQYF. The CDR3 DNA reads as TGTGCCAGTAGCCTCGAGACAGGGTCGTACGAGCAGTACTTC. The chain combines TRBV19 with TRBJ2-7, with TRBD1 matching 7 bases. The germline gives CDR1 LNHDA, CDR2 SQIVND (reference sequence). V was clipped by 6 bases and J by 4 bases; unmatched bases: 9. CDR3 size: 14 residues.

The genes are TRBV6-2 or TRBV6-3 and TRBJ2-4; D gene unclear. In germline, CDR1 is MNHEY, CDR2 SVGEGT. Between the trimmed V and J ends, which lost 2 bases and 3 bases, there was a span of 5 bases. The CDR3 has 13 residues. The CDR3: CASSYLDKNIQYF. The CDR3 nucleotides are TGTGCCAGCAGTTACCTGGACAAAAACATTCAGTACTTC.

With regard to this clonotype: One junction end disagrees with the germline gene, perhaps due to a read error. The chain links TRBV29-1 to TRBJ1-2; D is uncertain. The CDR3 is 13 amino acids. Germline V gene data show CDR1 as SQVTM and CDR2 as ANQGSEA. As DNA, the CDR3 is TGCAACGTTCGGGTACAGAGCGGGTATGGCTACACCTTC. As protein: CNVRVQSGYGYTF.

This clonotype came up once. This chain connects TRBV9 to TRBJ2-3; 13 bases are a match to TRBD2. The V segment lost 4 bases and the J segment 3 bases; nucleotides outside the gene matches: 5. The germline CDR1 and CDR2 sequences are SGDLS and YYNGEE. The CDR3 is made up of 16 amino acids. CDR3 sequence: CASSFRTSGSTDTQYF. Here the CDR3 DNA reads TGTGCCAGCAGCTTTCGGACTAGCGGGAGTACAGATACGCAGTATTTT.